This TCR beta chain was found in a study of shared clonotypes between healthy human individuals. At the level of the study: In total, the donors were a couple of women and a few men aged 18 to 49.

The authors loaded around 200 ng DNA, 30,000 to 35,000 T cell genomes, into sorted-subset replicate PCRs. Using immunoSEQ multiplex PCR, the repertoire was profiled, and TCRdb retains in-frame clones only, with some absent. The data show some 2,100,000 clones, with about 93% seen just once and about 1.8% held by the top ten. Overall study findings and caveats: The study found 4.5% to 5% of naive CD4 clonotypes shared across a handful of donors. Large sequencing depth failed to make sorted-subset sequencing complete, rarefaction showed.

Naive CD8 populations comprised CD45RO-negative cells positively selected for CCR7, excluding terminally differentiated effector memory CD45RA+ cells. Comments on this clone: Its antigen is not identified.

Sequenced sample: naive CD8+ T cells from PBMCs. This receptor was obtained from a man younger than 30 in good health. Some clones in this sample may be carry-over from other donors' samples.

CDR3 amino acids: CASSLLGGRGTGELFF. CDR3 DNA: TGTGCCAGCAGTCTCCTCGGGGGAAGAGGCACCGGGGAGCTGTTTTTT. The rearrangement links TRBV28 to TRBJ2-2; D possibly corresponds to TRBD2 (6 bases). Deletions cut 5 bases from V and 4 bases from J, with 17 bases between. The germline CDR1 and CDR2 sequences are MDHEN and SYDVKM. The CDR3 contains 16 residues.